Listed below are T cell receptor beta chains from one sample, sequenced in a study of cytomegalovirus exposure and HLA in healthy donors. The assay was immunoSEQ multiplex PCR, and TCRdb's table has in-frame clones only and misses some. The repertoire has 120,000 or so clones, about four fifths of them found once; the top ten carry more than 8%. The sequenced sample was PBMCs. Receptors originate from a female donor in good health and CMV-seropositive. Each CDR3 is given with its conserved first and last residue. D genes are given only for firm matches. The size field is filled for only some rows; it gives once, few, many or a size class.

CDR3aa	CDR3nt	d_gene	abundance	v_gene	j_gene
CASRGGQGAYNSPLHF	TGTGCCAGCAGGGGGGGACAGGGGGCTTATAATTCACCCCTCCACTTT	TRBD1	few	TRBV7-9	TRBJ1-6
CASSQGSGGSLNYGYTF	TGTGCCAGCAGCCAAGGTTCGGGGGGAAGTCTTAACTATGGCTACACCTTC	.	.	TRBV7-9	TRBJ1-2
CASSQDYAGGPADTQYF	TGCGCCAGCAGCCAAGATTACGCGGGGGGGCCCGCAGATACGCAGTATTTT	TRBD2	.	TRBV4-3	TRBJ2-3
CATGGVNTEAFF	TGTGCCACCGGGGGGGTCAACACTGAAGCTTTCTTT	.	.	TRBV27	TRBJ1-1
CASSSQSRGGNNEQFF	TGCGCCAGCAGCTCCCAGTCGCGGGGGGGCAACAATGAGCAGTTCTTC	TRBD2	.	TRBV5-1	TRBJ2-1
CASYFSGANVLTF	TGTGCCAGCTACTTCTCTGGGGCCAACGTCCTGACTTTC	.	few	TRBV28	TRBJ2-6
CASSLMGPLAGGGDTQYF	TGTGCCAGCAGCTTAATGGGTCCACTAGCGGGGGGAGGAGATACGCAGTATTTT	TRBD2	.	TRBV7-2	TRBJ2-3
CASSGRTGATQETQYF	TGCGCCAGCAGTGGTCGGACAGGGGCGACCCAAGAGACCCAGTACTTC	TRBD1	.	TRBV10-1	TRBJ2-5
CATGSTTDTQYF	TGTGCCACGGGGTCTACGACAGATACGCAGTATTTT	.	once	TRBV28	TRBJ2-3
CASSYADTAGEKLFF	TGTGCCAGCAGTTACGCGGACACAGCGGGTGAAAAACTGTTTTTT	.	.	TRBV6-5	TRBJ1-4
CASSLGRTAGGQYF	TGTGCCAGCAGCTTAGGCAGGACGGCGGGGGGCCAGTACTTC	TRBD2	few	TRBV7-8	TRBJ2-5
CASLPKTAQGELFF	TGCGCCAGTCTCCCAAAGACTGCCCAGGGGGAGCTGTTTTTT	.	.	TRBV10-1	TRBJ2-2
CASSLGDSNYGYTF	TGTGCCAGCAGCTTAGGGGACAGTAACTATGGCTACACCTTC	TRBD1	.	TRBV7-2	TRBJ1-2
CASSQDSGETQYF	TGCGCCAGCAGCCAAGATTCCGGAGAGACCCAGTACTTC	.	.	TRBV4-1	TRBJ2-5
CASSLTGIGGVEAFF	TGTGCCAGCAGCTTAACCGGAATAGGTGGAGTTGAAGCTTTCTTT	.	.	TRBV11-2	TRBJ1-1
CASSSTGGGNIQYF	TGTGCCAGCAGTTCCACAGGGGGCGGAAACATTCAGTACTTC	TRBD1	.	TRBV2	TRBJ2-4
CASSLHTEQYF	TGTGCCAGCAGCTTACATACGGAGCAGTACTTC	.	.	TRBV5-8	TRBJ2-7
CATRGGTGGPNYEQYF	TGTGCCACGCGAGGCGGGACAGGGGGCCCTAACTACGAGCAGTACTTC	TRBD1	.	TRBV19	TRBJ2-7
CSVAGQGAGEQYF	TGCAGCGTTGCTGGGCAGGGGGCAGGAGAGCAGTACTTC	TRBD1	.	TRBV29-1	TRBJ2-7
CASSQGRTGDGQPQHF	TGTGCCAGCTCACAGGGGAGGACAGGGGATGGTCAGCCCCAGCATTTT	TRBD1	.	TRBV18	TRBJ1-5
CAISASGDSYNEQFF	TGTGCCATCAGTGCTTCCGGGGACTCCTACAATGAGCAGTTCTTC	.	.	TRBV10-3	TRBJ2-1
CASSLTTPMDREDGYTF	TGTGCCAGCAGCTTGACCACCCCCATGGACAGGGAGGACGGCTACACCTTC	TRBD1	.	TRBV5-6	TRBJ1-2
CASSLGRFTDTQYF	TGTGCCAGCAGTTTGGGCAGGTTCACAGATACGCAGTATTTT	.	few	TRBV27	TRBJ2-3
CASSLIGLAGGPAYEQYF	TGCGCCAGCAGCTTGATCGGGCTAGCGGGGGGGCCCGCCTACGAGCAGTACTTC	TRBD2	.	TRBV5-1	TRBJ2-7
CASSQEARTGGFKNGYTF	TGCGCCAGCAGCCAAGAGGCCAGGACAGGGGGATTTAAGAATGGCTACACCTTC	TRBD1	.	TRBV4-3	TRBJ1-2
CASSGGQNGYTF	TGCGCCAGCAGCGGTGGACAGAATGGCTACACCTTC	.	once	TRBV5-1	TRBJ1-2
CASSLEMGGLGTHNEQFF	TGTGCCAGCAGCTTAGAGATGGGGGGGCTGGGGACTCACAATGAGCAGTTCTTC	.	.	TRBV7-2	TRBJ2-1
CASSSLVGAYNEQFF	TGTGCCAGCAGCTCCCTAGTCGGGGCCTACAATGAGCAGTTCTTC	.	.	TRBV11-1	TRBJ2-1
CASSLEGRTQYF	TGTGCCAGCAGCTTAGAGGGGAGGACCCAGTACTTC	.	.	TRBV11-3	TRBJ2-5
CASTPDRGHQPQHF	TGTGCCAGTACCCCTGACAGGGGGCACCAGCCCCAGCATTTT	TRBD1	.	TRBV19	TRBJ1-5
CASSYGLRYGYTF	TGTGCCAGCAGTTACGGGCTCCGATATGGCTACACCTTC	.	few	TRBV6-5	TRBJ1-2
CAGAGGNNYGYTF	TGTGCCGGGGCTGGAGGGAATAACTATGGCTACACCTTC	.	.	TRBV30	TRBJ1-2
CSVNDPEGYNEQFF	TGCAGCGTCAATGACCCGGAGGGGTACAATGAGCAGTTCTTC	.	.	TRBV29-1	TRBJ2-1
CASSFGGNTEAFF	TGTGCCAGCAGTTTCGGGGGGAACACTGAGGCTTTCTTT	.	.	TRBV27	TRBJ1-1
CASSYFGTGGNTIYF	TGTGCCAGCAGTTACTTCGGGACAGGGGGAAACACCATATATTTT	TRBD1	.	TRBV6-6	TRBJ1-3
CASSSLVNEKLFF	TGTGCCAGCAGTAGCCTTGTTAATGAAAAACTGTTTTTT	.	.	TRBV28	TRBJ1-4
CASSIQGQGYGYTF	TGTGCCAGCAGCATCCAGGGCCAAGGCTATGGCTACACCTTC	.	few	TRBV7-3	TRBJ1-2
CASSFDRTYEQFF	TGTGCCAGCAGCTTCGACAGGACCTATGAGCAGTTCTTC	.	.	TRBV7-2	TRBJ2-1
CASSSTGISRVSEQYF	TGTGCCAGCAGCTCTACAGGAATCTCAAGGGTAAGCGAGCAGTACTTC	.	.	TRBV7-9	TRBJ2-7
CASSPTTSTGEAFF	TGTGCCAGCAGCCCTACTACCTCGACAGGGGAAGCTTTCTTT	TRBD1	.	TRBV7-9	TRBJ1-1